The clone carrying this TCR beta chain showed up just a few times. Its antigen remains unidentified. The data originate from a study of cytomegalovirus exposure and HLA in healthy donors. The CDR3 spans 13 residues. The germline gives CDR1 MNHEY, CDR2 SVGAGI. Trimming cost V 5 bases and J 1 base; bases outside gene matches: 2. Study-wide results and caveats: It was approximately 170 TCR beta chains that were listed as cytomegalovirus-associated. Owing to their indistinguishability, certain V segments, notably TRBV6-2 and TRBV6-3, were excluded. About 87% or about 30% of the time was how often most TCR beta V segments were productive, according to an earlier analysis.

Primers included in the PCR were 60 Vbeta and 13 Jbeta primers. The assay was immunoSEQ multiplex PCR, and TCRdb's table has in-frame clones only and misses some. The profile shows roughly 130,000 clones, around 8.5% of them singletons. The clonotype originates from a man in his forties in good health and CMV-seronegative. The rearrangement uses TRBV6-5 and TRBJ2-7; TRBD2 agrees at 7 bases. The specimen sequenced was PBMCs. This CDR3 is CASSVGGSYEQYF. CDR3 nucleotides: TGTGCCAGCAGTGTCGGGGGGTCCTACGAGCAGTACTTC.